Shown below are 13 T cell receptor beta chains from a single sample sequenced in a study of cutaneous CD30+ T cell lymphoproliferative disorder and hepatitis E. Here immunoSEQ multiplex PCR was the method, and the copy in TCRdb shows in-frame clones only, minus some. The profile shows fewer than 1,200 clones, 86% of them singletons. The specimen sequenced was skin tissue. These receptor sequences come from a human donor with a cutaneous T cell lymphoproliferative disorder associated with hepatitis E virus.

The rearrangement links TRBV7-9 to TRBJ1-5; 7 nucleotides line up with TRBD1. This CDR3 is 18 amino acids long. J was trimmed by 0 bases and V by 3 bases; bases with no gene match: 11. Germline CDR1 SEHNR, CDR2 FQNEAQ (reference sequence). The CDR3 region has the DNA TGTGCCAGCAGCTTTAGGCCGGGACAGTTCACTAGCAATCAGCCCCAGCATTTT. Its translation is CASSFRPGQFTSNQPQHF.

The chain has TRBV11-2 and TRBJ2-7; D may match TRBD1 or TRBD2 (5 bases each). CDR1 and CDR2 from the germline V gene are SGHAT and FQNNGV. Trimming removed 0 bases at V and 3 bases at J, with 15 bases between. The CDR3 extends over 16 amino acids. CDR3 bases: TGTGCCAGCAGCTTAGATTCGTGGGGGAAGGGCTACGAGCAGTACTTC. Translation gives CASSLDSWGKGYEQYF.

V is TRBV5-5 and J is TRBJ1-1, with 7 bases identical to TRBD1. The V gene end was trimmed by 6 bases and the J gene end by 0 bases; junction bases not matched to a gene: 8. The CDR3 is 15 amino acids. Germline CDR1 reads SGHKS; CDR2 reads YYEKEE (reference sequence). The CDR3 reads CASIEGQTVNTEAFF. DNA of the CDR3: TGTGCCAGCATAGAGGGACAGACAGTGAACACTGAAGCTTTCTTT.

The J gene is TRBJ1-2, the V gene TRBV27, with D unresolved. CDR3 length: 13 residues. V dropped 6 bases and J dropped 7 bases, with 15 bases sitting between them. CDR1 MNHEY and CDR2 SMNVEV come from the germline V gene (reference sequence). CDR3 residues: CASSPFGFVGYTF. CDR3 in DNA: TGTGCCAGCAGCCCATTTGGGTTTGTTGGCTACACCTTC.

The J gene is TRBJ2-7, the V gene TRBV7-9; 7 bases are a match to TRBD1. CDR1 and CDR2 (germline): SEHNR, FQNEAQ (reference sequence). The ends lost 5 bases at V and 1 base at J; junction bases unmatched: 2. CDR3 size: 13 residues. CDR3 sequence (DNA): TGTGCCAGCAGCCCGACAGGGTCCTACGAGCAGTACTTC. Residues: CASSPTGSYEQYF.

V gene TRBV28 combines with J gene TRBJ1-1; perhaps TRBD1 as D (6 bases). V was shortened by 2 bases and J by 4 bases, with 11 bases between the two germline ends. Germline V lookup: CDR1 MDHEN, CDR2 SYDVKM. This CDR3 is 14 amino acids long. In DNA form, the CDR3 reads TGTGCCAGCAGTTTACGATCAGGGGTCACTGAAGCTTTCTTT. Protein: CASSLRSGVTEAFF.

The chain recombines TRBV14 with TRBJ2-7, with 7 positions matching TRBD1. CDR3 length: 13 amino acids. Germline assignment: CDR1 SGHDN and CDR2 FVKESK. The trim removed 4 bases at V and 3 bases at J, leaving 3 bases unmatched. The CDR3 reads CASSRGQVYEQYF. The CDR3 region has the DNA TGTGCCAGCAGCCGAGGACAGGTCTACGAGCAGTACTTC.

The gene calls are TRBV6-5 and TRBJ2-7; 9 bases map to TRBD1. V lost 0 bases, J lost 4 bases, and 7 bases stayed unmatched. CDR1 and CDR2 from the germline V gene are MNHEY and SVGAGI. CDR3 size: 16 residues. The DNA for the CDR3 is TGTGCCAGCAGTTACTCGAATACAGGGGGCGCGTACGAGCAGTACTTC. This gives the protein CASSYSNTGGAYEQYF.

Comment on this clone: One end of the junction does not line up with germline, which may come from a read error. The CDR3 region has the DNA TGCGCCAGCAGCTCATCACCCGGGACAGTTAATTCACCCTTCCACTTT. It specifies CASSSSPGTVNSPFHF. The rearrangement links TRBV5-1 to TRBJ1-6; 7 bases align to TRBD1. CDR1 SGHRS and CDR2 YFSETQ come from the germline V gene. This CDR3 is built from 16 residues. Looking up the rest from reference TRBV5-1 and TRBJ1-6 gives the full variable domain: KAGVTQTPRYLIKTRGQQVTLSCSPISGHRSVSWYQQTPGQGLQFLFEYFSETQRNKGNFPGRFSGRQFSNSRSEMNVSTLELGDSALYLCASSSSPGTVNSPFHFGNGTRLTVT.

The rearrangement joins TRBV7-2 to TRBJ2-1; D is undetermined. The CDR3 has 15 residues. The V gene's germline CDR1 is SGHTA and CDR2 FQGNSA. The V end lost 1 base, the J end lost 7 bases, and 14 bases lay between the germline ends. The CDR3 region is CASSLDPGLKNEQFF. CDR3 nucleotides: TGTGCCAGCAGCTTAGATCCGGGCCTAAAGAATGAGCAGTTCTTC. The variable domain in full, with the rest retrieved from reference TRBV7-2 and TRBJ2-1, is GAGVSQSPSNKVTEKGKDVELRCDPISGHTALYWYRQSLGQGLEFLIYFQGNSAPDKSGLPSDRFSAERTGGSVSTLTIQRTQQEDSAVYLCASSLDPGLKNEQFFGPGTRLTVL.

This clone was recorded only once. The chain uses TRBV5-1 and TRBJ2-7, with 9 bases that match TRBD1. Germline V gene sequence: CDR1 SGHRS, CDR2 YFSETQ. The CDR3 has 14 residues. The V segment lost 5 bases and the J segment 1 base; nucleotides outside the gene matches: 4. The CDR3 here is CASRSGQGSYEQYF. The DNA of the CDR3 is TGCGCCAGCAGGTCGGGACAGGGTTCCTACGAGCAGTACTTC.

The chain uses TRBV7-6 and TRBJ1-1; D gene ambiguous. Germline V lookup: CDR1 SGHVS, CDR2 FNYEAQ. Trimming cost V 5 bases and J 1 base, with 5 bases left between them. There are 12 residues in the CDR3. The CDR3 nucleotides are TGTGCCAGCAGCGGCGAGAACACTGAAGCTTTCTTT. It specifies CASSGENTEAFF. Full variable domain (rest looked up from reference TRBV7-6 and TRBJ1-1): GAGVSQSPRYKVTKRGQDVALRCDPISGHVSLYWYRQALGQGPEFLTYFNYEAQQDKSGLPNDRFSAERPEGSISTLTIQRTEQRDSAMYRCASSGENTEAFFGQGTRLTVV.

The CDR3 region is CASSQDARSPLHF. CDR3 nucleotides: TGTGCCAGCAGCCAAGATGCGCGCTCACCCCTCCACTTT. The chain is built from TRBV14 and TRBJ1-6; no clear D. Trimming took 0 bases from V and 10 from J, leaving 7 bases between them. The CDR3 totals 13 residues. Germline CDR1 and CDR2: SGHDN and FVKESK. The variable domain in full, with the rest retrieved from reference TRBV14 and TRBJ1-6, is EAGVTQFPSHSVIEKGQTVTLRCDPISGHDNLYWYRRVMGKEIKFLLHFVKESKQDESGMPNNRFLAERTGGTYSTLKVQPAELEDSGVYFCASSQDARSPLHFGNGTRLTVT.